The rows below give T cell receptor beta chains drawn from one sample of a study of molecular identifiers for immune sequencing clone quantification. One entry per CDR3 protein results from TCRdb running MiXCR on the PCR reads. Of 400,000 to 600,000 distinct CDR3 sequences listed, roughly a fifth are singletons. Sequenced input: naive CD8+ T cells from blood, with Jurkat cell RNA spiked in. These receptors were collected from a human donor in good health. Some libraries in this study had Jurkat cell RNA spiked in. CDR3s include the opening cysteine and the closing phenylalanine or tryptophan. D genes are given only for firm matches. Not all rows give a size; the values are once, few, many and, for expanded clones, a class.

cdr3_aa: CASSLVNGVGSDTQYF; cdr3_nt: TGTGCCAGCAGCTTAGTGAACGGCGTGGGGTCAGATACGCAGTATTTT; d_call: .; j_call: TRBJ2-3; v_call: TRBV11-2; clone_size: few; cdr3_length: 16
cdr3_aa: CASSHTSAVAGELFF; cdr3_nt: TGTGCCAGCAGCCATACTAGCGCGGTCGCCGGGGAGCTGTTTTTT; d_call: TRBD2; j_call: TRBJ2-2; v_call: TRBV12-3/TRBV12-4; clone_size: many; cdr3_length: 15
cdr3_aa: CASSLWGGMQFF; cdr3_nt: TGTGCCAGCAGCCTCTGGGGGGGGATGCAGTTCTTC; d_call: TRBD2; j_call: TRBJ2-1; v_call: TRBV5-4; clone_size: .; cdr3_length: 12
cdr3_aa: CASSPYVGSGTYEQYF; cdr3_nt: TGTGCCAGCAGTCCCTACGTCGGTAGCGGGACTTACGAGCAGTACTTC; d_call: TRBD2; j_call: TRBJ2-7; v_call: TRBV6-2/TRBV6-3; clone_size: .; cdr3_length: 16
cdr3_aa: CASSDFPSDYQETQYF; cdr3_nt: TGTGCCAGCAGTGATTTTCCTAGTGACTACCAAGAGACCCAGTACTTC; d_call: .; j_call: TRBJ2-5; v_call: TRBV2; clone_size: .; cdr3_length: 16
cdr3_aa: CASSQDRVFGTGELFF; cdr3_nt: TGTGCCAGCAGCCAAGACAGGGTGTTCGGCACCGGGGAGCTGTTTTTT; d_call: .; j_call: TRBJ2-2; v_call: TRBV3-1; clone_size: few; cdr3_length: 16
cdr3_aa: CASSESPYRAFNTEAFF; cdr3_nt: TGTGCCAGCAGTGAGAGCCCCTACAGGGCTTTTAACACTGAAGCTTTCTTT; d_call: .; j_call: TRBJ1-1; v_call: TRBV2; clone_size: .; cdr3_length: 17
cdr3_aa: CATSTVVNEQFF; cdr3_nt: TGTGCCACCAGCACAGTTGTCAATGAGCAGTTCTTC; d_call: .; j_call: TRBJ2-1; v_call: TRBV15; clone_size: many; cdr3_length: 12
cdr3_aa: CASSLPSEGAQYF; cdr3_nt: TGTGCCAGCAGCCTCCCGTCGGAGGGTGCGCAGTATTTT; d_call: .; j_call: TRBJ2-3; v_call: TRBV12-3/TRBV12-4; clone_size: .; cdr3_length: 13
cdr3_aa: CASSPRDSGYGGYTF; cdr3_nt: TGTGCCAGCAGTCCGCGGGACAGTGGCTATGGTGGCTACACCTTC; d_call: TRBD1; j_call: TRBJ1-2; v_call: TRBV6-2/TRBV6-3; clone_size: .; cdr3_length: 15
cdr3_aa: CASSFTGNTIYF; cdr3_nt: TGTGCCAGCAGTTTCACCGGAAACACCATATATTTT; d_call: .; j_call: TRBJ1-3; v_call: TRBV12-3/TRBV12-4; clone_size: many; cdr3_length: 12
cdr3_aa: CASSPRGVGPAGANVLTF; cdr3_nt: TGTGCCAGTAGTCCCCGTGGTGTGGGACCTGCCGGGGCCAACGTCCTGACTTTC; d_call: .; j_call: TRBJ2-6; v_call: TRBV19; clone_size: .; cdr3_length: 18
cdr3_aa: CASSRTSGRPGEQYF; cdr3_nt: TGTGCCAGCAGCCGGACTAGCGGGAGGCCGGGTGAGCAGTACTTC; d_call: TRBD2; j_call: TRBJ2-7; v_call: TRBV5-4; clone_size: few; cdr3_length: 15
cdr3_aa: CASSIGGPDTQYF; cdr3_nt: TGTGCCAGTAGTATAGGGGGCCCAGATACGCAGTATTTT; d_call: .; j_call: TRBJ2-3; v_call: TRBV19; clone_size: few; cdr3_length: 13